A selection of T cell receptor beta chains follows, all from one sample in a study of Graves' ophthalmopathy and Graves' hyperthyroidism. TCRdb re-called the multiplex PCR reads through MiXCR, storing one row per CDR3 protein. The sample lists hundreds of thousands of distinct CDR3 sequences, under 25% occurring once. The sample consisted of peripheral blood. These receptors originate from a woman under 30 with stable Graves' hyperthyroidism. Each CDR3 is given with its conserved first and last residue. A D gene is named only where the DNA matches it firmly. Clone size is not always given. Where it is, it says once, few, many or a class for expanded clones.

NA TRBJ2-5 NA TRBV18 CASSPRVSETQYF TGTGCCAGCTCACCACGAGTTTCCGAGACCCAGTACTTC
NA TRBJ1-5 TRBD1 TRBV7-2 CASSLTPTGFQPQHF TGTGCCAGCAGCTTAACCCCGACAGGGTTTCAGCCCCAGCATTTT
many TRBJ2-2 NA TRBV28 CASSLSEDTGELFF TGTGCCAGCAGTTTATCGGAGGACACCGGGGAGCTGTTTTTT
NA TRBJ2-6 NA TRBV12-3/TRBV12-4 CASSFGGAGTGANVLTF TGTGCCAGCAGTTTTGGTGGGGCCGGGACTGGGGCCAACGTCCTGACTTTC
many TRBJ2-5 NA TRBV5-8 CASSLSGTMETQYF TGTGCCAGCAGCTTGTCCGGGACGATGGAGACCCAGTACTTC
many TRBJ1-1 NA TRBV5-1 CASSSMTGGAEAFF TGCGCCAGCAGCTCGATGACAGGAGGGGCTGAAGCTTTCTTT
NA TRBJ1-1 NA TRBV19 CASSTPDYMNTEAFF TGTGCCAGTAGTACGCCGGACTACATGAACACTGAAGCTTTCTTT
few TRBJ2-4 NA TRBV25-1 CASSAQGPKNIQYF TGTGCCAGCAGTGCACAGGGCCCCAAAAACATTCAGTACTTC
many TRBJ2-7 TRBD1 TRBV6-1 CASSDPGQGLYEQYF TGTGCCAGCAGCGATCCGGGACAGGGTCTCTACGAGCAGTACTTC
NA TRBJ1-5 NA TRBV12-3/TRBV12-4 CASSLAQNQPQHF TGTGCCAGCAGTTTAGCGCAAAATCAGCCCCAGCATTTT
NA TRBJ1-1 NA TRBV5-1 CASSPSGTVNTEAFF TGCGCCAGCAGCCCATCGGGGACTGTGAACACTGAAGCTTTCTTT
NA TRBJ1-2 NA TRBV6-5 CASSYSSGIYGYTF TGTGCCAGCAGTTACTCGTCAGGGATCTATGGCTACACCTTC
many TRBJ1-2 NA TRBV10-3 CAISVGQRFNYGYTF TGTGCCATCAGTGTAGGTCAGAGGTTTAACTATGGCTACACCTTC
many TRBJ1-5 TRBD1 TRBV12-3/TRBV12-4 CASSPKWTGRAQPQHF TGTGCCAGCAGTCCGAAATGGACAGGGCGGGCTCAGCCCCAGCATTTT
many TRBJ1-3 NA TRBV10-3 CAISEASPGGPGNTIYF TGTGCCATCAGTGAGGCGAGTCCGGGAGGTCCTGGAAACACCATATATTTT
many TRBJ2-2 TRBD2 TRBV30 CAWRVLAGVGELFF TGTGCCTGGAGGGTACTAGCGGGAGTCGGGGAGCTGTTTTTT